At least ten counts were recorded for the clone carrying this T cell receptor (beta chain). Its antigen is as yet unknown. This entry comes from a study of metastatic and nonmetastatic thyroid tumors. The wider study: A comparison of repertoires was made across blood and tumor or nodule tissue from malignant and benign thyroid patients. The study's findings and limits: Benign nodules were reported to have significantly lower TCR beta diversity than malignant thyroid tumors, in blood and tumor.

CDR3 length: 14 residues. Germline lookup yields CDR1 SGDLS and CDR2 YYNGEE. V was trimmed by 3 bases and J by 5 bases, leaving 12 bases between them. All patients reached thyroid surgery having received no treatment beforehand. Authors' data handling: Construction of a distant-metastasis classifier for papillary thyroid cancer relied on CDR3 differences across clinicopathological groups. TCRdb reanalyzed the PCR reads with MiXCR. These V and J calls originate from TCRdb's pipeline instead of the authors' own analysis. The sample has roughly 27,000 clones; around 25% are singletons. The source material was blood. The V call is TRBV9, the J call TRBJ1-5; weak D call: TRBD1 (5 bases). This clonotype originated in a female donor with papillary thyroid cancer or a benign thyroid nodule (not recorded which). Some clones in this sample may be carry-over from other donors' samples. CDR3 sequence: CASSAAGDDQPQHF. CDR3 bases: TGTGCCAGCAGCGCAGCGGGGGACGATCAGCCCCAGCATTTT.